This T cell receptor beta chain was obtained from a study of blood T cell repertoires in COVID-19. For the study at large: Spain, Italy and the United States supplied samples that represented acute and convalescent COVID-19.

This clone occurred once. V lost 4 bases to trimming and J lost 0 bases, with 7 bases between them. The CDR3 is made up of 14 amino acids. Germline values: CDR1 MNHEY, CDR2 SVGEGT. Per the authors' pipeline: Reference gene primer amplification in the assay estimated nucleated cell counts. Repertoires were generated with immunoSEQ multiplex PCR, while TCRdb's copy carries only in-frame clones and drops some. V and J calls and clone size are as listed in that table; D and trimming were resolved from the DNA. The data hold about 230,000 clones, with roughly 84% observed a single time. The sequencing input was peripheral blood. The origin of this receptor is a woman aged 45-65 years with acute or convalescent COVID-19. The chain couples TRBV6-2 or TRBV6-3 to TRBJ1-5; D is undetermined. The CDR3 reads CASSSSNSNQPQHF. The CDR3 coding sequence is TGTGCCAGCAGTTCCTCCAATAGCAATCAGCCCCAGCATTTT.